This section outlines one T cell receptor (beta chain) sequence together with its context. Its antigen is unknown. This specimen belongs to a study of cytomegalovirus exposure and HLA in healthy donors. Overall study context: Roughly 85 million unique TCRs from HLA-typed donors made up an early data release.

Donors showed nominal health when sampled, although they likely had unrecorded immune exposures. Germline V gives CDR1 SNHLY, CDR2 FYNNEI. The CDR3 has 11 residues. V trimming: 7 bases; J trimming: 6 bases; junction bases outside the gene matches: 3. PCR employed 60 Vbeta and 13 Jbeta primers. Here immunoSEQ multiplex PCR was the method, and the copy in TCRdb shows in-frame clones only, minus some. The data hold 210,000 or so clones, with roughly 81% observed a single time. Study-level findings and limits: Immune exposure information available was restricted to CMV serostatus. Relative to equally common others, HLA-associated TCR beta chains showed greater clonal expansion in a later analysis.

The rearrangement links TRBV2 to TRBJ2-7, with 7 bases identical to TRBD1. The specimen was PBMCs. The TCR comes from a girl under 10 years old in good health and CMV-seronegative. CDR3 region: CASTTGFEQYF. CDR3 nucleotide sequence: TGTGCCAGCACGACAGGGTTCGAGCAGTACTTC. The entire variable domain, with the rest obtained from reference TRBV2 and TRBJ2-7, is as follows: EPEVTQTPSHQVTQMGQEVILRCVPISNHLYFYWYRQILGQKVEFLVSFYNNEISEKSEIFDDQFSVERPDGSNFTLKIRSTKLEDSAMYFCASTTGFEQYFGPGTRLTVT.